One T cell receptor beta chain is described in this entry. Its target is not known. The V gene's germline CDR1 is MGHDK and CDR2 SYGVNS. The CDR3 is 13 residues long. This specimen belongs to a study of monozygotic twins with inflammatory bowel disease. Findings of the study overall: Discordant twins showed the same repertoire similarity as concordant twins, possibly from limited power. The co-twins with IBD showed lower TCRbeta diversity (inverse Simpson) than their healthy siblings.

The authors used roughly 3.5 ug of total RNA per TCR library. Amplification of TCRalpha and TCRbeta cDNA involved two nested PCRs that ran for around 16 and 10 cycles. TCRdb re-called the 5' RACE reads and shows each CDR3 protein once, DNA omitted. The listing records about 150,000 distinct CDR3 sequences. V usage is TRBV25-1 and J usage is TRBJ1-1. Sequencing was carried out using blood. The receptor's source is a human donor with ulcerative colitis or Crohn's disease, or a healthy co-twin of an affected twin (not recorded which). The CDR3 reads CASSERGHTEAFF.